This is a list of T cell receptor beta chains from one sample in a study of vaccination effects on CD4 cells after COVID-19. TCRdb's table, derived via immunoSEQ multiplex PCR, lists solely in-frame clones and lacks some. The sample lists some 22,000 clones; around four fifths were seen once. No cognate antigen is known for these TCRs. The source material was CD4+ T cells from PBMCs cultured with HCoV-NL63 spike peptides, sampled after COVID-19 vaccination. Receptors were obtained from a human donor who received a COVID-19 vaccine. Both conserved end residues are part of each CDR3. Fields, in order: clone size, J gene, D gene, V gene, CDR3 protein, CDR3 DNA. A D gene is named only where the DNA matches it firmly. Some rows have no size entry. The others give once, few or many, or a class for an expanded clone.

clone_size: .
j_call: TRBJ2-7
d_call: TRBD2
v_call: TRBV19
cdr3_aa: CASSTRTSGTYEQYF
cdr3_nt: TGTGCCAGTAGTACGAGGACTAGCGGAACCTACGAGCAGTACTTC

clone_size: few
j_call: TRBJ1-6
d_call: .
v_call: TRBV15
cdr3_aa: CATSREGDLHF
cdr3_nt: TGTGCCACCAGCAGAGAGGGGGACCTCCACTTT

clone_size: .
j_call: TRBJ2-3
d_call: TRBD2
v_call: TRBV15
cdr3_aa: CATSRGGGSVRTDTQYF
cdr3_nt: TGTGCCACCAGCAGAGGGGGGGGTAGCGTCCGCACAGATACGCAGTATTTT

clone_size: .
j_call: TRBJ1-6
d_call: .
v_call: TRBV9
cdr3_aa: CASSDDPYNSPLHF
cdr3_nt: TGTGCCAGCAGCGACGACCCCTATAATTCACCCCTCCACTTT

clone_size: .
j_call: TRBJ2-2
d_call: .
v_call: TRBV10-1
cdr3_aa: CASSESSPGLRDTGELFF
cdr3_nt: TGCGCCAGCAGTGAGTCGAGCCCAGGGCTACGAGACACCGGGGAGCTGTTTTTT

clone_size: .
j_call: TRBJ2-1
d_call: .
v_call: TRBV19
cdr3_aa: CASSLGRSWEQFF
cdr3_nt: TGTGCCAGTAGTCTTGGACGCTCATGGGAGCAGTTCTTC

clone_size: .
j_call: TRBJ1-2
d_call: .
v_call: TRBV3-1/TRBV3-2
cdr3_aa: CASSQSEIYGYTF
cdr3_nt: TGTGCCAGCAGCCAGTCAGAGATCTATGGCTACACCTTC

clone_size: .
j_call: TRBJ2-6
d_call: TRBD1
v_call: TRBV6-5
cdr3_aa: CASSPGGLVLTF
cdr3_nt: TGTGCCAGCAGTCCAGGGGGTTTAGTCCTGACTTTC

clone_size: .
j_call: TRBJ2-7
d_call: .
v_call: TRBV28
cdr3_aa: CASSRSTYEQYF
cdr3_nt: TGTGCCAGCAGTAGGTCTACCTACGAGCAGTACTTC

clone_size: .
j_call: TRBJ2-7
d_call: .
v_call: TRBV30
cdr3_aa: CAWSWGNTYEQYF
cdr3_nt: TGTGCCTGGAGTTGGGGCAACACCTACGAGCAGTACTTC

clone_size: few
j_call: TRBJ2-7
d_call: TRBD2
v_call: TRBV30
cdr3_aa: CAWSVSGGGYEQYF
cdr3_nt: TGTGCCTGGAGTGTTTCGGGAGGAGGGTACGAGCAGTACTTC

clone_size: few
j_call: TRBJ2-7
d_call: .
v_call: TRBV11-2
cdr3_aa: CASSYPGFSYEQYF
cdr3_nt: TGTGCCAGCAGCTACCCCGGGTTCTCCTACGAGCAGTACTTC

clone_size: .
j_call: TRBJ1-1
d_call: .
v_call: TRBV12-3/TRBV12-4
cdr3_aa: CASSSPIRYEAFF
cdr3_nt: TGTGCCAGCAGTTCCCCTATAAGGTATGAAGCTTTCTTT

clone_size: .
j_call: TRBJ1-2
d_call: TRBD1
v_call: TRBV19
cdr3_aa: CASSPRQGTNYGYTF
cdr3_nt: TGTGCCAGTAGTCCTCGACAGGGGACTAACTATGGCTACACCTTC

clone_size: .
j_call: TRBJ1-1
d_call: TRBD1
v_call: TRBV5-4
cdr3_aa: CASSLVTIRGTNTEAFF
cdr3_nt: TGTGCCAGCAGCTTGGTTACCATCAGGGGGACCAACACTGAAGCTTTCTTT

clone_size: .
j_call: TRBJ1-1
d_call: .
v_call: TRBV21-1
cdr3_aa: CASSTRGEAFF
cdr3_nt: TGTGCCAGCAGCACACGAGGTGAAGCTTTCTTT

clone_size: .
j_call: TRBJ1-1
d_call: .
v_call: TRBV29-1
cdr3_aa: CSVEGGTTEAFF
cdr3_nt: TGCAGCGTTGAAGGGGGGACCACTGAAGCTTTCTTT

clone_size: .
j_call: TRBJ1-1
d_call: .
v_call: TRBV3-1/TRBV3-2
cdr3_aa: CASSQGGTLRGTEAFF
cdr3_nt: TGTGCCAGCAGCCAAGGGGGGACTCTGCGGGGCACTGAAGCTTTCTTT

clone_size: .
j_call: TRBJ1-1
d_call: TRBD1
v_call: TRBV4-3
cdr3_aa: CASSRSGQGSEAFF
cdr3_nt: TGCGCCAGCAGCCGGTCGGGACAGGGCTCTGAAGCTTTCTTT

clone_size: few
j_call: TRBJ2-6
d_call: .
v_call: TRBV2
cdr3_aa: CASSETRTASSGANVLTF
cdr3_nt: TGTGCCAGCAGTGAAACCCGGACAGCAAGCTCTGGGGCCAACGTCCTGACTTTC

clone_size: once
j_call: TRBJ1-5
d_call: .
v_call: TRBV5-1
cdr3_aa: CASSAGGNSNQPQHF
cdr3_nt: TGCGCCAGCAGCGCGGGGGGGAATAGCAATCAGCCCCAGCATTTT

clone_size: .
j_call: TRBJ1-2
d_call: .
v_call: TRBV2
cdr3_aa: CASSPGGAYGYTF
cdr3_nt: TGTGCCAGCAGCCCTGGGGGGGCCTATGGCTACACCTTC

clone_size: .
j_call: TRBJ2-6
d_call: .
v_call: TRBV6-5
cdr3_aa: CASSQGANVLTF
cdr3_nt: TGTGCCAGCTCTCAGGGGGCCAACGTCCTGACTTTC

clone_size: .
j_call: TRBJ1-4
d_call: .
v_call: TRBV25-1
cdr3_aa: CASKRNEKLFF
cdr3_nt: TGTGCCAGCAAACGGAATGAAAAACTGTTTTTT

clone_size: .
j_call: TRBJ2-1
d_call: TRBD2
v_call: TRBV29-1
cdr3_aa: CSVPPGGVAGTYNEQFF
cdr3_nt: TGCAGCGTCCCCCCCGGGGGTGTAGCGGGAACCTACAATGAGCAGTTCTTC

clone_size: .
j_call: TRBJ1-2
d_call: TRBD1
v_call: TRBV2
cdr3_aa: CASSGQGNYGYTF
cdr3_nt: TGTGCCAGCAGTGGACAGGGAAACTATGGCTACACCTTC

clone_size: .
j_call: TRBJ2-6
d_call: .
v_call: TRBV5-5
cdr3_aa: CASSASGSGANVLTF
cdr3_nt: TGTGCCAGCAGCGCCTCCGGGTCCGGGGCCAACGTCCTGACTTTC

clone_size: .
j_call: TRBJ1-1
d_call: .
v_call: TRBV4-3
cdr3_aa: CASSLGTLRRTEAFF
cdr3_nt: TGCGCCAGCAGCCTCGGCACCCTCAGGAGGACTGAAGCTTTCTTT

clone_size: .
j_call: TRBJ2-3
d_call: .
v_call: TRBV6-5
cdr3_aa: CASSLEGTDTQYF
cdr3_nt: TGTGCCAGCAGTTTAGAGGGCACAGATACGCAGTATTTT

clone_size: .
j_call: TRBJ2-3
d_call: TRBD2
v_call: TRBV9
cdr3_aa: CASSVGTSASTDTQYF
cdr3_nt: TGTGCCAGCAGCGTAGGGACTAGCGCCAGCACAGATACGCAGTATTTT

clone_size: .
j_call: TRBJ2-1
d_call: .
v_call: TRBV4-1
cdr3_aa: CASSQERTGYNEQFF
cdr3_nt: TGCGCCAGCAGCCAAGAACGGACGGGTTACAATGAGCAGTTCTTC

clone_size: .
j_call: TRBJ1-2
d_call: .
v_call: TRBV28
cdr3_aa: CASSRAGIGGAGGYTF
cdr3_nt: TGTGCCAGCAGTCGAGCCGGAATTGGGGGCGCCGGGGGCTACACCTTC

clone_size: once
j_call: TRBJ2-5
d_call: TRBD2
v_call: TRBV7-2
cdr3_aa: CASSSPRLAGQETQYF
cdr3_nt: TGTGCCAGCAGCTCCCCTCGGTTAGCGGGGCAAGAGACCCAGTACTTC